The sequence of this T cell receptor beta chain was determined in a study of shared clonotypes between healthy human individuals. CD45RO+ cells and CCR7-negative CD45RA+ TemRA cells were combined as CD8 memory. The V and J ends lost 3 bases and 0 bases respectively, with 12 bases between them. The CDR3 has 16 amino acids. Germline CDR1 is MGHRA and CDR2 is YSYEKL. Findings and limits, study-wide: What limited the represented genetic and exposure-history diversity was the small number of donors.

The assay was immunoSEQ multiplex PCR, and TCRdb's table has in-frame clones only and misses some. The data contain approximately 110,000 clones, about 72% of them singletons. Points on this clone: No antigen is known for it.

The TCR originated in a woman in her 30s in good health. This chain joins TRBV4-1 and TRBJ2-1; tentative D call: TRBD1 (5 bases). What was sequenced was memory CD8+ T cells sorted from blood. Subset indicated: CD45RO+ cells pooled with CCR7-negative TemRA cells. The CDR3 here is CASSQSPQGSYNEQFF. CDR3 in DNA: TGCGCCAGCAGCCAGTCACCCCAGGGCTCCTACAATGAGCAGTTCTTC.